This T cell receptor beta chain was identified during a study of T cells after yellow fever vaccination. General study points: Most primary-vaccination clones recurred post-booster (around 95% CD4, around 88% CD8). Abundant clonotypes from the bulk population could get into FACS-sorted repertoires as contaminants.

The authors made TCR cDNA by 5'RACE template switching, adding a universal primer site and UMIs. In TCRdb, the 5' RACE reads were re-called with MiXCR into one record per CDR3 protein. The sample records a few hundred thousand distinct CDR3 sequences, around 3.9% being singletons. This clonotype was observed many times. No antigen is known for it. From germline, CDR1 is SNHLY and CDR2 FYNNEI. There are 13 residues in the CDR3. The ends lost 7 bases at V and 3 bases at J; junction bases unmatched: 2. This chain links TRBV2 with TRBJ2-5; 10 positions agree with TRBD2. Material: PBMCs, obtained 5 days after the yellow fever booster vaccination. This sequence was found in a young man who received the YFV17D yellow fever vaccine. CDR3: CASIGLAEETQYF. DNA for the CDR3: TGTGCCAGCATTGGACTAGCGGAAGAGACCCAGTACTTC.